This T cell receptor beta chain derives from a study of cytomegalovirus exposure and HLA in healthy donors. In germline, CDR1 is MNHEY, CDR2 SVGAGI. V shed 6 bases, J shed 4 bases, and the junction held 4 bases outside the gene matches. CDR3 length: 14 residues. This clone showed up just a few times. The same CDR3 also results from other DNA sequences found in this sample. Both 60 Vbeta primers and 13 Jbeta primers went into the PCR. The assay was immunoSEQ multiplex PCR, and TCRdb's table has in-frame clones only and misses some. The table shows approximately 210,000 clones, with 70% to 80% occurring only once.

Sequenced: PBMCs. The sequence was collected from a woman aged 50 to 65 in good health and CMV-seronegative. V gene TRBV6-5 combines with J gene TRBJ1-1, with TRBD1 identical over 11 bases. The DNA for the CDR3 is TGTGCCAGCAGCCCCGGACAGGGGGCCACTGAAGCTTTCTTT. As protein: CASSPGQGATEAFF.